The entry below describes one T cell receptor (beta chain). Its target is unknown. This sample stems from a study of cytomegalovirus exposure and HLA in healthy donors. Study results and limitations: Some V segments, including TRBV6-2 and TRBV6-3, were excluded as indistinguishable. In a later analysis, a missense DCLRE1C variant was linked to TCR beta V- and J-gene trimming. Later analysis suggested links between common viral pathogens and several top significant clusters. Data from an earlier analysis indicated that most TCR beta V segments were productive either about 87% or about 30% of the time.

Germline CDR1 is SNHLY and CDR2 is FYNNEI. The CDR3 is made up of 15 amino acids. V lost 4 bases and J lost 0; bases outside the gene matches: 6. The study ran its PCR with 60 Vbeta and 13 Jbeta primers. Clones were sequenced by immunoSEQ multiplex PCR, and TCRdb holds only the in-frame ones, with some missing. The sample has about 130,000 clones; 60% to 80% are singletons. This TCR came from a man between 50 and 59 years old in good health and CMV-seronegative. Sequencing was done on a sample of PBMCs. The chain carries TRBV2 and TRBJ2-7; 7 positions match TRBD2. The CDR3 DNA is TGTGCCAGCAGTGGAAGCGGGATAGCCTCCTACGAGCAGTACTTC. Residues: CASSGSGIASYEQYF.